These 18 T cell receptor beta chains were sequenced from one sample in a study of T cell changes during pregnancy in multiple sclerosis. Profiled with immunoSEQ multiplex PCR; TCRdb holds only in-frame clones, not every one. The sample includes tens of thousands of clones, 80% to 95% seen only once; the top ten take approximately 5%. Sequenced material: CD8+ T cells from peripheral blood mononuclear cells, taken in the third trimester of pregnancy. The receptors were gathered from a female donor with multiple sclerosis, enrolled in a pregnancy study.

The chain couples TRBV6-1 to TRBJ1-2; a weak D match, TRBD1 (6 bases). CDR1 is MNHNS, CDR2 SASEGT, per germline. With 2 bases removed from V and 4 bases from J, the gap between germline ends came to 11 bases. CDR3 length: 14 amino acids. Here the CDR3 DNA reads TGTGCCAGCAGTGAACTGGGGGCAGGCTATGGCTACACCTTC. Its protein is CASSELGAGYGYTF.

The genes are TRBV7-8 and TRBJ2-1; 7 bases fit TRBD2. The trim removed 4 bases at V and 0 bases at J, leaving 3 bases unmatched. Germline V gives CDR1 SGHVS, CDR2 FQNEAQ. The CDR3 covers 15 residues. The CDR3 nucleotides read TGTGCCAGCAGCTCGAGCGGGATCTCCTACAATGAGCAGTTCTTC. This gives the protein CASSSSGISYNEQFF. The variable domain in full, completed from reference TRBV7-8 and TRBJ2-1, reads GAGVSQSPRYKVAKRGQDVALRCDPISGHVSLFWYQQALGQGPEFLTYFQNEAQLDKSGLPSDRFFAERPEGSVSTLKIQRTQQEDSAVYLCASSSSGISYNEQFFGPGTRLTVL.

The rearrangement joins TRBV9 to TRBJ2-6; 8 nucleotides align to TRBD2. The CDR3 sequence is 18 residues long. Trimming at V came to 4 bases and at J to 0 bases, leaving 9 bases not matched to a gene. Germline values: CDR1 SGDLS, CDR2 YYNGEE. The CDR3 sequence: CASSIQLAEASGANVLTF. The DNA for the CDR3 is TGTGCCAGCAGCATTCAACTAGCGGAAGCCTCTGGGGCCAACGTCCTGACTTTC.

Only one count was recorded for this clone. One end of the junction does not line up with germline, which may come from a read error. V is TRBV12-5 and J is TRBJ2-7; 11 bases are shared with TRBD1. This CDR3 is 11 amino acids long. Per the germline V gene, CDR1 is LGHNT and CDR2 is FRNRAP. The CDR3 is CASGRGQGAHF. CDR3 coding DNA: TGTGCTAGTGGCCGAGGACAGGGGGCTCACTTC.

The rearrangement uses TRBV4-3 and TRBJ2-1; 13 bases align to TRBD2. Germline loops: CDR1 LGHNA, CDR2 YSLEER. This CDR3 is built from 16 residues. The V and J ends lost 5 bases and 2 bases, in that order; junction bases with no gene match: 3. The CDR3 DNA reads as TGCGCCAGCAGCGGGACTAGCGGGGCAACCTACAATGAGCAGTTCTTC. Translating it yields CASSGTSGATYNEQFF.

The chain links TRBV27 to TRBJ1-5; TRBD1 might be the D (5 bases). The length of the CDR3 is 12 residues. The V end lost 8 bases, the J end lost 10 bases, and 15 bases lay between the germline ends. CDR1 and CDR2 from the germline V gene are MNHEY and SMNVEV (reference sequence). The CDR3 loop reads CASRGSELPQHF. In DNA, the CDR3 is TGTGCCAGCCGGGGGTCTGAACTACCCCAGCATTTT.

CDR3 in amino acids: CASSLGVTGGVHEQYF. The CDR3 DNA follows: TGTGCCAGCAGCTTAGGGGTGACTGGAGGGGTCCACGAGCAGTACTTC. The J gene is TRBJ2-7, the V gene TRBV7-2; D possibly corresponds to TRBD2 (6 bases). Between the trimmed V and J ends, which lost 1 base and 5 bases, there was a span of 18 bases. Looked up from germline, CDR1 is SGHTA and CDR2 is FQGNSA. The CDR3 extends over 16 amino acids.

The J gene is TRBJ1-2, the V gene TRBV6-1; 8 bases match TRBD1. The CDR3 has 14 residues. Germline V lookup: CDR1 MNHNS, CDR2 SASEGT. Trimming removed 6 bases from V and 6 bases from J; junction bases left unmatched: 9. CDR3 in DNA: TGTGCCAGCAGGCGGGGACAGGTCGGTGATGGCTACACCTTC. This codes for CASRRGQVGDGYTF.

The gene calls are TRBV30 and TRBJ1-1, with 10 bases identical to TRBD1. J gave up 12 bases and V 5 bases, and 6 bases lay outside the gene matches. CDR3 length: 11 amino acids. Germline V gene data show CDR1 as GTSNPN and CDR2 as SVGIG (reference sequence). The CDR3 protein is CAWGQGDWPFF. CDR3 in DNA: TGTGCCTGGGGACAGGGGGATTGGCCTTTCTTT.

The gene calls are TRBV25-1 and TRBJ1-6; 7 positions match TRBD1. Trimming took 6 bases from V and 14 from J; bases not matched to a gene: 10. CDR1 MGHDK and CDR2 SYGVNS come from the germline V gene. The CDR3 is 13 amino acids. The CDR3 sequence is CASSDPSGGTLHF. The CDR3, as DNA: TGTGCCAGCAGCGACCCCTCAGGGGGGACCCTCCACTTT.

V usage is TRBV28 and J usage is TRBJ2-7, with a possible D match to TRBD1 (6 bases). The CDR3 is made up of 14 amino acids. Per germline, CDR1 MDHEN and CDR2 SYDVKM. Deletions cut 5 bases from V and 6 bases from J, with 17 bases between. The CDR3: CASSLTGTMGEQYF. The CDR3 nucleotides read TGTGCCAGCAGTCTGACCGGGACAATGGGCGAGCAGTACTTC.

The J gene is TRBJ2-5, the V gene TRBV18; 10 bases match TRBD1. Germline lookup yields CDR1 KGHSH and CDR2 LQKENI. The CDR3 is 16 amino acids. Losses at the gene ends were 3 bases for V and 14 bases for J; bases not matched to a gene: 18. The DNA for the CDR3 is TGTGCCAGCTCACCTTATGAAGCGGGACAGGGGACTACGCCTTACTTC. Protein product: CASSPYEAGQGTTPYF.

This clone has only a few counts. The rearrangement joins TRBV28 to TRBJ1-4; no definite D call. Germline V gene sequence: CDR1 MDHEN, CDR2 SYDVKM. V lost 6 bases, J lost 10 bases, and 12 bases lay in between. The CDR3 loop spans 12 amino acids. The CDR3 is CASSPPRGKLFF. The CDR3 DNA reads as TGTGCCAGCAGCCCGCCGAGAGGAAAACTGTTTTTT. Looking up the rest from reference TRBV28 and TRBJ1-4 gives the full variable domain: DVKVTQSSRYLVKRTGEKVFLECVQDMDHENMFWYRQDPGLGLRLIYFSYDVKMKEKGDIPEGYSVSREKKERFSLILESASTNQTSMYLCASSPPRGKLFFGSGTQLSVL.

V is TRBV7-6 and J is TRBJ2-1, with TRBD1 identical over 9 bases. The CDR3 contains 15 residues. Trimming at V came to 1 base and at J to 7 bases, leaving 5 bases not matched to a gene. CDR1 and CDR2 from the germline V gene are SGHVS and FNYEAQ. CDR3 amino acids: CASSLGTGEVNEQFF. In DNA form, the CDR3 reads TGTGCCAGCAGCTTAGGGACAGGGGAAGTAAATGAGCAGTTCTTC.

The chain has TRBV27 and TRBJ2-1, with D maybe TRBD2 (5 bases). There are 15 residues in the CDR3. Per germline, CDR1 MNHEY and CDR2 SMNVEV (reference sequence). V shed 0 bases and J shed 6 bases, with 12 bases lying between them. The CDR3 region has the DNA TGTGCCAGCAGTTTATCGATTCCCGCGGGCAATGAGCAGTTCTTC. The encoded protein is CASSLSIPAGNEQFF.

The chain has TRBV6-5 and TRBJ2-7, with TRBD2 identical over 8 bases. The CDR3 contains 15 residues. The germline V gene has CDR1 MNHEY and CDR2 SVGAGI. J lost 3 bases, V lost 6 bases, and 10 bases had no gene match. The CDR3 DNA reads TGTGCCAGCAGAGAGGAAGCGGGAGCGGGCTACGAGCAGTACTTC. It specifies CASREEAGAGYEQYF.

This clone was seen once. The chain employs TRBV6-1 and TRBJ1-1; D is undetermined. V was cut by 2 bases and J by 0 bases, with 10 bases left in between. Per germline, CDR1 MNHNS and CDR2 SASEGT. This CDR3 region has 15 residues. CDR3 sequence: CASSERGLMNTEAFF. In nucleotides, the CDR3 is TGTGCCAGCAGTGAACGAGGGCTGATGAACACTGAAGCTTTCTTT.

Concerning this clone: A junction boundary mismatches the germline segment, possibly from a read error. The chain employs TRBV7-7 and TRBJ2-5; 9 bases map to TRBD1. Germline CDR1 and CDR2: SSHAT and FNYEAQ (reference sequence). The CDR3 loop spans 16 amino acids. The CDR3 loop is CASSLGPGQGMETQYF. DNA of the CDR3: TGTGCTAGCAGCTTAGGGCCGGGACAGGGTATGGAGACCCAGTACTTC.